The 30 T cell receptor beta chains below were found in one sample sequenced in a study of shared clonotypes between healthy human individuals. Sequencing was performed with immunoSEQ multiplex PCR; in TCRdb, only in-frame clones are kept and a portion is missing. The table shows 850,000 to 1,100,000 clones, with around three quarters occurring only once. Sequences were obtained from memory CD4+ T cells from PBMCs. The sample's subset: CD45RA-negative fraction. The receptor source for this set is a man aged 18 to 30 in good health. Some clones in this sample may be carry-over from other donors' samples.

The rearrangement joins TRBV7-3 to TRBJ2-1; 9 bases are a match to TRBD2. The CDR3 is 16 residues long. The germline gives CDR1 SGHTA, CDR2 FQGTGA. Trimming took 3 bases from V and 7 from J; bases not matched to a gene: 10. The CDR3 reads CASSFVGAGGWNEQFF. CDR3 nucleotides: TGTGCCAGCAGCTTCGTTGGGGCGGGAGGGTGGAATGAGCAGTTCTTC.

This clone was picked up a small number of times. The rearrangement uses TRBV11-2 and TRBJ2-6, with 10 positions matching TRBD1. Germline CDR1 SGHAT, CDR2 FQNNGV. V lost 4 bases and J lost 3; bases outside the gene matches: 9. The CDR3 totals 18 residues. The CDR3 spells CASSSVRDRGYGANVLTF. CDR3 coding DNA: TGTGCCAGCAGCTCCGTCCGGGACAGGGGTTATGGGGCCAACGTCCTGACTTTC.

The rearrangement uses TRBV6-5 and TRBJ2-3; 15 nucleotides agree with TRBD2. Germline V gene sequence: CDR1 MNHEY, CDR2 SVGAGI. The CDR3 runs to 16 residues. Trimming at V came to 2 bases and at J to 6 bases, leaving 3 bases not matched to a gene. Written as DNA, the CDR3 is TGTGCCAGCAGTTACGGCGGGACTAGCGGGAGGGATACGCAGTATTTT. Protein product: CASSYGGTSGRDTQYF.

This chain uses TRBV2 with TRBJ1-3, with a tentative D call TRBD1 (6 bases). This CDR3 has 15 amino acids. V was clipped by 6 bases and J by 0 bases, with 12 bases between them. The V gene's germline CDR1 is SNHLY and CDR2 FYNNEI. CDR3 sequence: CASRNDRSSGNTIYF. As DNA, the CDR3 is TGTGCCAGCAGAAACGACAGGAGCTCTGGAAACACCATATATTTT.

The chain has TRBV7-7 and TRBJ2-2; 10 bases are a match to TRBD2. The CDR3 is made up of 16 amino acids. The V and J ends lost 4 bases and 7 bases, in that order; junction bases with no gene match: 9. CDR1 SSHAT and CDR2 FNYEAQ come from the germline V gene (reference sequence). The CDR3 nucleotides are TGTGCCAGCAGCTCCTCTAGCGGGAGCGGGGTCGGGGAGCTGTTTTTT. Translated, it gives CASSSSSGSGVGELFF.

The V and J genes are TRBV7-2 and TRBJ1-2; 7 bases align to TRBD1. V gave up 5 bases and J gave up 7 bases; unmatched junction bases: 10. CDR1 is SGHTA, CDR2 FQGNSA, per germline. CDR3 length equals 14 residues. This CDR3 is CASSGRQGPPGYTF. As DNA, the CDR3 is TGTGCCAGCAGCGGCAGACAGGGCCCCCCTGGCTACACCTTC.

The V gene is TRBV9, the J gene TRBJ2-5; D unclear. The DNA end is more similar to TRBJ2-7, so the J call may be wrong. This CDR3 comprises 16 residues. Germline CDR1 and CDR2: SGDLS and YYNGEE. CDR3 sequence: CASSVGSGAGTYEQYF. DNA for the CDR3: TGTGCCAGCAGCGTAGGGTCGGGCGCTGGAACCTACGAGCAGTACTTC.

V is TRBV5-4 and J is TRBJ2-1; 8 bases line up with TRBD2. With 1 base clipped from V and 8 bases from J, the junction kept 11 bases outside the gene matches. The CDR3 extends over 16 amino acids. Germline V CDR1 and CDR2: SGHNT, YYREEE (reference sequence). This CDR3 is CASSLLSGTRGDEQFF. As DNA, the CDR3 is TGTGCCAGCAGCTTGCTCTCCGGGACTAGGGGGGATGAGCAGTTCTTC.

This chain uses TRBV5-1 with TRBJ2-3; the D gene is possibly TRBD2 (6 bases). This CDR3 spans 14 amino acids. Deletions cut 4 bases from V and 2 bases from J, with 11 bases between. Germline V gives CDR1 SGHRS, CDR2 YFSETQ. CDR3 amino acids: CASSTGLPTDTQYF. In DNA, the CDR3 is TGCGCCAGCAGCACGGGACTGCCCACAGATACGCAGTATTTT.

The rearrangement uses TRBV7-9 and TRBJ1-4; possibly TRBD1 for D (5 bases). V was cut by 5 bases and J by 7 bases, with 29 bases left in between. Germline loops: CDR1 SEHNR, CDR2 FQNEAQ (reference sequence). CDR3 size: 19 residues. This chain's CDR3 is CASSQAIRGRGWGGEKLFF. In DNA form, the CDR3 reads TGTGCCAGCAGCCAAGCTATCCGTGGCCGGGGCTGGGGAGGTGAAAAACTGTTTTTT. Full variable domain (missing parts from reference TRBV7-9 and TRBJ1-4): DTGVSQNPRHKITKRGQNVTFRCDPISEHNRLYWYRQTLGQGPEFLTYFQNEAQLEKSRLLSDRFSAERPKGSFSTLEIQRTEQGDSAMYLCASSQAIRGRGWGGEKLFFGSGTQLSVL.

V is TRBV7-6 and J is TRBJ2-7; the match to TRBD2 covers 9 bases. The CDR3 has 16 amino acids. Per the germline V gene, CDR1 is SGHVS and CDR2 is FNYEAQ. V trimming: 2 bases; J trimming: 6 bases; junction bases outside the gene matches: 11. CDR3 sequence reads: CASSLQASGNSGEQYF. The CDR3 DNA reads TGTGCCAGCAGCTTACAGGCTAGCGGGAATAGCGGCGAGCAGTACTTC.

The chain employs TRBV11-2 and TRBJ2-3; the D gene is possibly TRBD2 (5 bases). The germline V gene encodes CDR1 SGHAT and CDR2 FQNNGV. Between the trimmed V and J ends, which lost 9 bases and 6 bases, there was a span of 7 bases. This CDR3 has 10 residues. The CDR3 spells CASSADTQYF. CDR3 bases: TGTGCCAGTAGCGCTGATACGCAGTATTTT.

On this clone: A single base is all that separates this from a far larger clone, so a read error is likely. V gene TRBV30 combines with J gene TRBJ1-5; D ambiguous. Germline CDR1 GTSNPN, CDR2 SVGIG (reference sequence). The CDR3 is 12 amino acids. This CDR3 is CAWSGSNQPRHF. The CDR3 DNA reads TGTGCCTGGAGTGGGAGCAATCAGCCCCGGCATTTT.

This chain joins TRBV4-2 and TRBJ2-7; D is undetermined. The CDR3 length is 13 residues. V was trimmed by 4 bases and J by 5 bases, leaving 12 bases between them. Per germline, CDR1 LGHNA and CDR2 YNFKEQ. CDR3 residues: CASSRRNDHEQYF. CDR3 DNA: TGTGCCAGCAGCCGCAGAAATGACCACGAGCAGTACTTC.

This clone has a single count. The rearrangement uses TRBV19 and TRBJ2-3; 13 nucleotides align to TRBD2. The ends lost 4 bases at V and 4 bases at J; junction bases unmatched: 5. The CDR3 covers 16 residues. CDR1 and CDR2 (germline): LNHDA, SQIVND (reference sequence). CDR3 region: CASSTRTSGSSDTQYF. The CDR3 nucleotides read TGTGCCAGTAGTACCAGGACTAGCGGGAGTTCAGATACGCAGTATTTT.

The rearrangement uses TRBV6-1 and TRBJ1-1; D gene uncertain. Per the germline V gene, CDR1 is MNHNS and CDR2 is SASEGT. The CDR3 sequence is 13 residues long. V lost 4 bases and J 3 bases, leaving 9 bases between the germline ends. The CDR3 region has the DNA TGTGCCAGCAGTGCGCGATTGGACACTGAAGCTTTCTTT. This encodes CASSARLDTEAFF.

To note about this clone: Other DNA variants within this sample encode the same CDR3. V is TRBV18 and J is TRBJ2-5; tentatively, D is TRBD2 (5 bases). CDR3 length equals 12 residues. Germline CDR1 KGHSH, CDR2 LQKENI. The V end was cut by 2 bases, the J end by 5 bases, with 6 bases between. The CDR3 is CASSPGEETQYF. In nucleotides, the CDR3 is TGTGCCAGCTCACCAGGGGAGGAGACCCAGTACTTC.

This chain links TRBV4-1 with TRBJ2-3; 7 bases are a match to TRBD2. Germline values: CDR1 MGHRA, CDR2 YSYEKL. Losses at the gene ends were 3 bases for V and 4 bases for J; bases not matched to a gene: 13. CDR3 length: 17 residues. The CDR3 region is CASSQGFRLAVADTQYF. The CDR3 coding sequence is TGCGCCAGCAGCCAGGGGTTTAGACTAGCAGTGGCAGATACGCAGTATTTT.

CDR3 nucleotides: TGTGCCAGCAGTCCTCCGGGGGGTAGCGGGAGGGGACGCGAGACCCAGTACTTC. It encodes CASSPPGGSGRGRETQYF. The J gene is TRBJ2-5, the V gene TRBV28, with 11 bases that match TRBD2. The V segment lost 5 bases and the J segment 5 bases; nucleotides outside the gene matches: 16. CDR1 is MDHEN and CDR2 is SYDVKM in the germline V gene. The length of the CDR3 is 18 residues.

The chain employs TRBV28 and TRBJ2-6; D remains unclear. The CDR3 has 15 residues. CDR1 is MDHEN and CDR2 is SYDVKM in the germline V gene. V was shortened by 5 bases and J by 1 base, with 9 bases between the two germline ends. The CDR3, as DNA: TGTGCCAGCAGTACCCCGGAGTCTGGGGCCAACGTCCTGACTTTC. This encodes CASSTPESGANVLTF.

The rearrangement joins TRBV19 to TRBJ1-2; no clear D. Germline V lookup: CDR1 LNHDA, CDR2 SQIVND (reference sequence). V lost 5 bases, J lost 1 base, and 14 bases lay in between. The CDR3 sequence is 15 residues long. The CDR3 here is CASSVGISLNYGYTF. CDR3 in DNA: TGTGCCAGTAGTGTTGGGATTTCCCTTAACTATGGCTACACCTTC.

The gene calls are TRBV15 and TRBJ2-7; 11 nucleotides align to TRBD2. There are 14 residues in the CDR3. Germline values: CDR1 LNHNV, CDR2 YYDKDF (reference sequence). The ends lost 2 bases at V and 7 bases at J; junction bases unmatched: 4. DNA for the CDR3: TGTGCCACCAGCAGAATTACTAGCGGGAGTGAGCAGTACTTC. Translation gives CATSRITSGSEQYF. Using reference TRBV15 and TRBJ2-7 for the parts outside the CDR3, the full variable domain is DAMVIQNPRYQVTQFGKPVTLSCSQTLNHNVMYWYQQKSSQAPKLLFHYYDKDFNNEADTPDNFQSRRPNTSFCFLDIRSPGLGDTAMYLCATSRITSGSEQYFGPGTRLTVT.

This clone came up a few times. The CDR3 sequence: CASSQDSRLNEKLFF. The CDR3 nucleotides are TGCGCCAGCAGCCAAGATTCCAGACTTAATGAAAAACTGTTTTTT. The chain joins TRBV4-1 to TRBJ1-4; D uncertain. Germline-derived CDR1 and CDR2 are MGHRA and YSYEKL. The CDR3 totals 15 residues. The V end was cut by 0 bases, the J end by 4 bases, with 9 bases between.

The chain couples TRBV7-2 to TRBJ1-1; possibly TRBD1 for D (5 bases). The CDR3 is 13 residues long. Trimming cost V 5 bases and J 6 bases, with 13 bases left between them. The germline CDR1 and CDR2 sequences are SGHTA and FQGNSA. CDR3 coding DNA: TGTGCCAGCAGCCAGGGTGGGAAGGCTGAAGCTTTCTTT. Its protein is CASSQGGKAEAFF. Based on the CDR3 plus reference TRBV7-2 and TRBJ1-1, the full variable domain is GAGVSQSPSNKVTEKGKDVELRCDPISGHTALYWYRQSLGQGLEFLIYFQGNSAPDKSGLPSDRFSAERTGGSVSTLTIQRTQQEDSAVYLCASSQGGKAEAFFGQGTRLTVV.

The rearrangement joins TRBV7-8 to TRBJ1-5, with a possible D match to TRBD1 (6 bases). The V end was cut by 1 base, the J end by 0 bases, with 10 bases between. This CDR3 spans 16 amino acids. CDR1 is SGHVS and CDR2 is FQNEAQ in the germline V gene. CDR3 sequence reads: CASSLVGANSNQPQHF. The CDR3 DNA reads as TGTGCCAGCAGCTTAGTGGGGGCTAATAGCAATCAGCCCCAGCATTTT.

This clone was picked up one time. The chain carries TRBV5-1 and TRBJ2-7; 7 nucleotides line up with TRBD1. Germline trimming cut 5 bases from V and 7 bases from J; bases unmatched to any gene: 9. Germline-derived CDR1 and CDR2 are SGHRS and YFSETQ. The CDR3 spans 13 residues. The CDR3 DNA reads TGCGCCAGCAGGGAACCAGGGGGTGATGAGCAGTACTTC. It encodes CASREPGGDEQYF.

The V call is TRBV7-9, the J call TRBJ1-1, with D unclear. V was cut by 1 base and J by 1 base, with 13 bases left in between. CDR1 and CDR2 from the germline V gene are SEHNR and FQNEAQ (reference sequence). The CDR3 runs to 16 residues. The CDR3 loop reads CASSLGVGAGNTEAFF. The CDR3 DNA follows: TGTGCCAGCAGCTTAGGGGTGGGCGCGGGGAACACTGAAGCTTTCTTT. Full variable domain (outside the CDR3, taken from reference TRBV7-9 and TRBJ1-1): DTGVSQNPRHKITKRGQNVTFRCDPISEHNRLYWYRQTLGQGPEFLTYFQNEAQLEKSRLLSDRFSAERPKGSFSTLEIQRTEQGDSAMYLCASSLGVGAGNTEAFFGQGTRLTVV.

This chain uses TRBV5-1 with TRBJ1-1, with D possibly TRBD1 on 5 matching bases. The germline V gene encodes CDR1 SGHRS and CDR2 YFSETQ. Trimming removed 1 base at V and 11 bases at J, with 21 bases between. The CDR3 spans 15 residues. The CDR3 sequence is CASSLSGQHTDRAFF. The CDR3 coding sequence is TGCGCCAGCAGCTTGTCTGGACAACACACTGATCGGGCTTTCTTT.

This chain connects TRBV5-1 to TRBJ2-7; D possibly corresponds to TRBD2 (6 bases). Germline CDR1 and CDR2: SGHRS and YFSETQ. V lost 4 bases to trimming and J lost 5 bases, with 22 bases between them. This CDR3 is built from 16 residues. CDR3 in amino acids: CASSPRGAGDPHEQYF. For the CDR3, the DNA is TGCGCCAGCAGCCCCCGAGGAGCGGGCGATCCACACGAGCAGTACTTC.

This clone was detected once. This same CDR3 is encoded by further DNA sequences in the sample. The V gene is TRBV7-2, the J gene TRBJ1-5; D not resolved. Trimming left V 6 bases short and J 0 bases short, with 12 bases between. The CDR3 is 15 amino acids. Germline-derived CDR1 and CDR2 are SGHTA and FQGNSA. CDR3 coding DNA: TGTGCCAGCAGTTTAAATGTTTTTAGCAATCAGCCCCAGCATTTT. Protein product: CASSLNVFSNQPQHF.